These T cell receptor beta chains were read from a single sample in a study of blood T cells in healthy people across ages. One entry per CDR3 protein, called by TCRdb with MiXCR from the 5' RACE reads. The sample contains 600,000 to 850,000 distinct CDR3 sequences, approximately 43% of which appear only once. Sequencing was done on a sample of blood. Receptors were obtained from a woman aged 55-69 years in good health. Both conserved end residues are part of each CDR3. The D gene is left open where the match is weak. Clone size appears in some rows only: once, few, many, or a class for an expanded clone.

cdr3_aa: CASKGNQETQYF; cdr3_nt: TGTGCCAGCAAGGGAAATCAAGAGACCCAGTACTTC; v_call: TRBV25-1; clone_size: .; j_call: TRBJ2-5; d_call: .
cdr3_aa: CASSLGWAGDTQYF; cdr3_nt: TGTGCCAGCAGCTTAGGGTGGGCCGGAGATACGCAGTATTTT; v_call: TRBV7-9; clone_size: .; j_call: TRBJ2-3; d_call: .
cdr3_aa: CASSSSGSGLNEQFF; cdr3_nt: TGTGCCAGCAGCTCTAGCGGGAGTGGTCTGAATGAGCAGTTCTTC; v_call: TRBV11-3; clone_size: few; j_call: TRBJ2-1; d_call: TRBD2
cdr3_aa: CASSQEQVYEQYF; cdr3_nt: TGTGCCAGCAGCCAAGAACAGGTCTACGAGCAGTACTTC; v_call: TRBV4-2; clone_size: .; j_call: TRBJ2-7; d_call: .
cdr3_aa: CASSAGQNYEQYF; cdr3_nt: TGTGCCAGCAGCGCGGGACAAAACTACGAGCAGTACTTC; v_call: TRBV7-2; clone_size: .; j_call: TRBJ2-7; d_call: .
cdr3_aa: CAISEKGTGANEQYF; cdr3_nt: TGTGCCATCAGTGAAAAAGGGACAGGAGCTAACGAGCAGTACTTC; v_call: TRBV10-3; clone_size: .; j_call: TRBJ2-7; d_call: TRBD1
cdr3_aa: CSARGLAAYNEQFF; cdr3_nt: TGCAGTGCTAGAGGACTAGCGGCCTACAATGAGCAGTTCTTC; v_call: TRBV20-1; clone_size: few; j_call: TRBJ2-1; d_call: TRBD2
cdr3_aa: CSARDRGNPHQPQHF; cdr3_nt: TGCAGTGCTAGAGACAGGGGGAACCCCCATCAGCCCCAGCATTTT; v_call: TRBV20-1; clone_size: few; j_call: TRBJ1-5; d_call: TRBD1
cdr3_aa: CASSQSSSDETQYF; cdr3_nt: TGTGCCAGCAGCCAATCTAGTTCCGACGAGACCCAGTACTTC; v_call: TRBV7-3; clone_size: few; j_call: TRBJ2-5; d_call: .
cdr3_aa: CASSGQPNEQFF; cdr3_nt: TGTGCCAGCAGTGGTCAGCCCAATGAGCAGTTCTTC; v_call: TRBV25-1; clone_size: .; j_call: TRBJ2-1; d_call: .
cdr3_aa: CASSLGAGASADTQYF; cdr3_nt: TGTGCCAGCAGCTTGGGGGCAGGAGCATCCGCAGATACGCAGTATTTT; v_call: TRBV5-8; clone_size: few; j_call: TRBJ2-3; d_call: .
cdr3_aa: CASSPLRGLLDYGYTF; cdr3_nt: TGTGCCAGCAGTCCTCTGCGGGGGTTGTTAGACTATGGCTACACCTTC; v_call: TRBV12-3/TRBV12-4; clone_size: many; j_call: TRBJ1-2; d_call: .
cdr3_aa: CASSARAGLDTQYF; cdr3_nt: TGCGCCAGCAGCGCGCGAGCGGGATTAGATACGCAGTATTTT; v_call: TRBV5-1; clone_size: .; j_call: TRBJ2-3; d_call: TRBD2
cdr3_aa: CASTLDRVSYEQYF; cdr3_nt: TGTGCCAGCACCTTGGACAGGGTTTCCTACGAGCAGTACTTC; v_call: TRBV6-2/TRBV6-3; clone_size: few; j_call: TRBJ2-7; d_call: TRBD1
cdr3_aa: CASSLDGTAYNEQFF; cdr3_nt: TGTGCCAGCAGCTTGGACGGGACAGCCTACAATGAGCAGTTCTTC; v_call: TRBV7-2; clone_size: few; j_call: TRBJ2-1; d_call: TRBD1
cdr3_aa: CASSLRNRDTQYF; cdr3_nt: TGTGCCAGCAGCTTAAGGAATCGGGATACGCAGTATTTT; v_call: TRBV11-2; clone_size: few; j_call: TRBJ2-3; d_call: .
cdr3_aa: CASASGTGAHEQYF; cdr3_nt: TGTGCCAGCGCCTCCGGGACAGGGGCCCACGAGCAGTACTTC; v_call: TRBV27; clone_size: .; j_call: TRBJ2-7; d_call: TRBD1
cdr3_aa: CASSLVQGEVPEQFF; cdr3_nt: TGTGCCAGCAGCTTGGTACAGGGTGAGGTTCCTGAGCAGTTCTTC; v_call: TRBV5-5; clone_size: many; j_call: TRBJ2-1; d_call: .
cdr3_aa: CASSASAGLLTGELFF; cdr3_nt: TGTGCCAGCAGTGCCTCGGCCGGACTTCTCACCGGGGAGCTGTTTTTT; v_call: TRBV6-1; clone_size: .; j_call: TRBJ2-2; d_call: .
cdr3_aa: CASSLSAEAFF; cdr3_nt: TGTGCCAGCAGTTTAAGCGCTGAAGCTTTCTTT; v_call: TRBV12-3/TRBV12-4; clone_size: few; j_call: TRBJ1-1; d_call: .
cdr3_aa: CASSLEGSGNQPQHF; cdr3_nt: TGTGCCAGCAGTTTAGAAGGGAGTGGCAATCAGCCCCAGCATTTT; v_call: TRBV27; clone_size: .; j_call: TRBJ1-5; d_call: .
cdr3_aa: CASRLDSNEQFF; cdr3_nt: TGTGCCAGCAGGCTTGACAGCAATGAGCAGTTCTTC; v_call: TRBV2; clone_size: .; j_call: TRBJ2-1; d_call: .
cdr3_aa: CSVDIGYRTDTQYF; cdr3_nt: TGCAGCGTTGACATCGGGTACCGCACAGATACGCAGTATTTT; v_call: TRBV29-1; clone_size: few; j_call: TRBJ2-3; d_call: .
cdr3_aa: CASSPQEGYGYTF; cdr3_nt: TGCGCCAGCAGTCCCCAGGAAGGCTATGGCTACACCTTC; v_call: TRBV5-1; clone_size: .; j_call: TRBJ1-2; d_call: .
cdr3_aa: CATSRDFAGDTDTQYF; cdr3_nt: TGTGCCACCAGCAGAGATTTCGCGGGGGACACAGATACGCAGTATTTT; v_call: TRBV15; clone_size: few; j_call: TRBJ2-3; d_call: TRBD2
cdr3_aa: CASSQGTQDRYYGYTF; cdr3_nt: TGCGCCAGCAGCCAAGGTACCCAGGACAGATACTATGGCTACACCTTC; v_call: TRBV4-3; clone_size: many; j_call: TRBJ1-2; d_call: .
cdr3_aa: CASSYRQSPGANVLTF; cdr3_nt: TGTGCCAGCAGTTACCGCCAGAGCCCTGGGGCCAACGTCCTGACTTTC; v_call: TRBV6-2/TRBV6-3; clone_size: once; j_call: TRBJ2-6; d_call: .
cdr3_aa: CSASPTATNEKLFF; cdr3_nt: TGCAGTGCTAGTCCGACCGCAACTAATGAAAAACTGTTTTTT; v_call: TRBV20-1; clone_size: .; j_call: TRBJ1-4; d_call: .
cdr3_aa: CARSIKGPRGAYNEQYF; cdr3_nt: TGTGCCAGGTCTATAAAGGGCCCAAGGGGGGCCTACAATGAGCAGTACTTC; v_call: TRBV27; clone_size: .; j_call: TRBJ2-7; d_call: .
cdr3_aa: CASSSGQGIHGYTF; cdr3_nt: TGTGCCAGCAGCTCGGGACAGGGGATCCATGGCTACACCTTC; v_call: TRBV7-6; clone_size: few; j_call: TRBJ1-2; d_call: TRBD1
cdr3_aa: CASRLEQNYEQYF; cdr3_nt: TGCGCCAGCAGATTGGAACAAAACTACGAGCAGTACTTC; v_call: TRBV5-1; clone_size: .; j_call: TRBJ2-7; d_call: .
cdr3_aa: CASSTGTVFTDTQYF; cdr3_nt: TGTGCCAGCAGCACCGGGACAGTGTTCACAGATACGCAGTATTTT; v_call: TRBV7-9; clone_size: .; j_call: TRBJ2-3; d_call: TRBD1
cdr3_aa: CATNSGTGLYEQYF; cdr3_nt: TGTGCCACCAATTCCGGGACAGGGCTCTACGAGCAGTACTTC; v_call: TRBV6-5; clone_size: few; j_call: TRBJ2-7; d_call: TRBD1
cdr3_aa: CASSPTPGTGWYEQYF; cdr3_nt: TGTGCCAGCAGCCCCACACCTGGAACAGGGTGGTACGAGCAGTACTTC; v_call: TRBV9; clone_size: .; j_call: TRBJ2-7; d_call: .
cdr3_aa: CASSSGTSGSEGDTQYF; cdr3_nt: TGCGCCAGCAGCTCGGGGACTAGCGGGAGTGAGGGGGATACGCAGTATTTT; v_call: TRBV5-1; clone_size: .; j_call: TRBJ2-3; d_call: TRBD2
cdr3_aa: CASRGQGKYEQYF; cdr3_nt: TGTGCCAGCAGGGGACAGGGAAAATACGAGCAGTACTTC; v_call: TRBV12-3/TRBV12-4; clone_size: .; j_call: TRBJ2-7; d_call: TRBD1
cdr3_aa: CASRPGDRSSYNEQFF; cdr3_nt: TGTGCCAGCAGGCCAGGGGACAGGAGCTCCTACAATGAGCAGTTCTTC; v_call: TRBV7-9; clone_size: few; j_call: TRBJ2-1; d_call: TRBD1
cdr3_aa: CASSKGGYGYTF; cdr3_nt: TGTGCCAGCAGCAAAGGGGGATATGGCTACACCTTC; v_call: TRBV21-1; clone_size: many; j_call: TRBJ1-2; d_call: .
cdr3_aa: CASSFHAGEIYEQYF; cdr3_nt: TGTGCCAGCAGCTTCCATGCGGGGGAAATCTACGAGCAGTACTTC; v_call: TRBV7-2; clone_size: .; j_call: TRBJ2-7; d_call: TRBD2
cdr3_aa: CASSLGPENEQFF; cdr3_nt: TGTGCCAGCAGCTTAGGCCCGGAGAATGAGCAGTTCTTC; v_call: TRBV7-2; clone_size: .; j_call: TRBJ2-1; d_call: .
cdr3_aa: CSAMGDTGGPLWTDTQYF; cdr3_nt: TGCAGTGCCATGGGTGATACGGGGGGGCCTTTGTGGACAGATACGCAGTATTTT; v_call: TRBV20-1; clone_size: few; j_call: TRBJ2-3; d_call: TRBD2
cdr3_aa: CASSPGRLAGDNEQFF; cdr3_nt: TGTGCTAGCAGCCCAGGGAGACTAGCGGGAGACAATGAGCAGTTCTTC; v_call: TRBV7-7; clone_size: many; j_call: TRBJ2-1; d_call: TRBD2
cdr3_aa: CASSFVGDNSPLHF; cdr3_nt: TGTGCCAGCAGTTTTGTGGGGGATAATTCACCCCTCCACTTT; v_call: TRBV28; clone_size: few; j_call: TRBJ1-6; d_call: .